These 32 T cell receptor beta chains were sequenced from one sample in a study of T cell responses to AZD1222 COVID-19 vaccine. TCRdb's copy holds only in-frame clones and misses some; the assay was immunoSEQ multiplex PCR. The sample has about 110,000 clones, about 90% seen once. The sample consisted of peripheral blood, taken 28 days after the second AZD1222 dose. The receptors were gathered from an adult who received the AZD1222 COVID-19 vaccine.

This CDR3 reads CASNAGTGVNSPLHF. The DNA for the CDR3 is TGTGCCAGCAACGCGGGGACAGGGGTTAATTCACCCCTCCACTTT. The chain has TRBV19 and TRBJ1-6; 10 bases line up with TRBD1. V lost 9 bases to trimming and J lost 6 bases; unmatched junction nucleotides: 8. The CDR3 totals 15 residues. Per germline, CDR1 LNHDA and CDR2 SQIVND (reference sequence).

V and J are TRBV18 and TRBJ2-1; no clear D. The germline V and J ends were trimmed by 0 bases and 4 bases, with 10 bases remaining between them. The CDR3 is 15 amino acids. CDR1 and CDR2 (germline): KGHSH, LQKENI. CDR3 sequence reads: CASSPPSGPYNEQFF. DNA for the CDR3: TGTGCCAGCTCACCACCGTCAGGACCTTACAATGAGCAGTTCTTC.

Regarding this clone: An end of the junction does not agree with germline; a read error may underlie this. This chain joins TRBV19 and TRBJ2-3, with TRBD1 matching over 7 bases. CDR1 is LNHDA and CDR2 is SQIVND in the germline V gene (reference sequence). This CDR3 is built from 16 residues. CDR3 protein: CASKETDRVGAARKDF. As DNA, the CDR3 is TGTGCCAGTAAGGAGACCGACAGGGTAGGTGCAGCGCGCAAGGATTTT.

J is TRBJ1-2 and V is TRBV28; possible D gene TRBD1, 5 bases. Germline loops: CDR1 MDHEN, CDR2 SYDVKM. This CDR3 comprises 15 residues. With 2 bases removed from V and 4 bases from J, the gap between germline ends came to 14 bases. The CDR3: CASSLGSRVSYGYTF. The CDR3 DNA follows: TGTGCCAGCAGTTTAGGGTCCAGGGTGTCCTATGGCTACACCTTC.

Notes on this clone: Other DNA variants within this sample encode the same CDR3. The chain couples TRBV4-1 to TRBJ1-1; D is uncertain. Trimming cost V 1 base and J 0 bases, with 6 bases left between them. The germline V gene encodes CDR1 MGHRA and CDR2 YSYEKL. The CDR3 loop spans 14 amino acids. In DNA, the CDR3 is TGCGCCAGCAGCCAAGTGGGGATGAACACTGAAGCTTTCTTT. It yields the protein CASSQVGMNTEAFF.

This chain connects TRBV6-5 to TRBJ2-7; D may match TRBD1 or TRBD2 (5 bases each). V was shortened by 8 bases and J by 2 bases, with 16 bases between the two germline ends. The germline V gene has CDR1 MNHEY and CDR2 SVGAGI. The CDR3 covers 14 residues. The CDR3, as DNA: TGTGCCAGCGGGACCAGGGATTATCCCTACGAGCAGTACTTC. Amino acids: CASGTRDYPYEQYF.

The chain recombines TRBV5-5 with TRBJ2-7, with D possibly matching TRBD2 (6 bases). The CDR3 runs to 12 residues. CDR1 is SGHKS and CDR2 is YYEKEE in the germline V gene (reference sequence). V lost 4 bases and J lost 9, with 14 bases in between. The CDR3 spells CASSGSGARQYF. Written as DNA, the CDR3 is TGTGCCAGCAGCGGATCGGGAGCTCGGCAGTACTTC. Drawing the rest from reference TRBV5-5 and TRBJ2-7, the complete variable domain is DAGVTQSPTHLIKTRGQQVTLRCSPISGHKSVSWYQQVLGQGPQFIFQYYEKEERGRGNFPDRFSARQFPNYSSELNVNALLLGDSALYLCASSGSGARQYFGPGTRLTVT.

The CDR3 reads CASSYLSGRGDGYTF. Written as DNA, the CDR3 is TGTGCCAGCAGTTATCTCTCAGGTCGAGGGGATGGCTACACCTTC. The chain recombines TRBV6-5 with TRBJ1-2, with D tentatively TRBD1 (5 bases). Trimming took off 3 bases at V and 6 bases at J, with 17 bases between the two ends. Germline V lookup: CDR1 MNHEY, CDR2 SVGAGI. The CDR3 is 15 amino acids.

The V call is TRBV7-9, the J call TRBJ2-5; D is undetermined. The CDR3 has 14 residues. The V end was cut by 1 base, the J end by 4 bases, with 10 bases between. CDR1 SEHNR and CDR2 FQNEAQ come from the germline V gene (reference sequence). The CDR3 coding sequence is TGTGCCAGCAGCTTAGTTCTAGAGCCAGAGACCCAGTACTTC. Translated: CASSLVLEPETQYF.

The chain combines TRBV15 with TRBJ2-7; 7 bases are a match to TRBD1. Germline loops: CDR1 LNHNV, CDR2 YYDKDF (reference sequence). This CDR3 has 16 residues. The V and J ends lost 1 base and 6 bases, in that order; junction bases with no gene match: 12. CDR3 protein: CATSRAVQGPEGEQYF. As DNA, the CDR3 is TGTGCCACCAGCAGAGCCGTACAGGGGCCTGAAGGCGAGCAGTACTTC. Variable domain in full (rest from reference TRBV15 and TRBJ2-7): DAMVIQNPRYQVTQFGKPVTLSCSQTLNHNVMYWYQQKSSQAPKLLFHYYDKDFNNEADTPDNFQSRRPNTSFCFLDIRSPGLGDTAMYLCATSRAVQGPEGEQYFGPGTRLTVT.

This clone was observed a handful of times. The chain links TRBV28 to TRBJ1-2; no clear D gene. CDR3 size: 13 residues. Trimming removed 6 bases at V and 8 bases at J, with 16 bases between. The germline V gene encodes CDR1 MDHEN and CDR2 SYDVKM. As DNA, the CDR3 is TGTGCCAGCAGGCACCGTTCAGGATTGGGCTACACCTTC. Protein product: CASRHRSGLGYTF.

This clone was counted a single time. Compared with germline, one end of the junction differs, possibly owing to a read error. V gene TRBV29-1 combines with J gene TRBJ2-5; no reliable D call. This CDR3 spans 9 amino acids. Looked up from germline, CDR1 is SQVTM and CDR2 is ANQGSEA. Here the CDR3 DNA reads TGCAGCGTGGAAGAGACCCAGTACTTC. Protein product: CSVEETQYF.

The chain has TRBV7-2 and TRBJ1-1; TRBD1 is a possible D gene (6 bases). Trimming removed 1 base from V and 2 bases from J, with 8 bases in between. The germline gives CDR1 SGHTA, CDR2 FQGNSA. CDR3 length: 14 amino acids. The CDR3 DNA reads as TGTGCCAGCAGCTTAGTAGGGGGTAACACTGAAGCTTTCTTT. Its protein is CASSLVGGNTEAFF. Using reference TRBV7-2 and TRBJ1-1 for the parts outside the CDR3, the full variable domain is GAGVSQSPSNKVTEKGKDVELRCDPISGHTALYWYRQSLGQGLEFLIYFQGNSAPDKSGLPSDRFSAERTGGSVSTLTIQRTQQEDSAVYLCASSLVGGNTEAFFGQGTRLTVV.

The chain employs TRBV2 and TRBJ1-2; D is undetermined. The V end was cut by 7 bases, the J end by 4 bases, with 10 bases between. Germline V gene lookup returns CDR1 SNHLY and CDR2 FYNNEI. The CDR3 consists of 12 residues. CDR3 loop: CASNEASYGYTF. The CDR3, as DNA: TGTGCCAGCAACGAGGCAAGCTATGGCTACACCTTC.

This sequence joins TRBV27 and TRBJ2-3; perhaps TRBD1 as D (5 bases). The germline CDR1 and CDR2 sequences are MNHEY and SMNVEV (reference sequence). Trimming pared 6 bases from V and 1 base from J, leaving 17 bases between. This CDR3 spans 16 amino acids. The CDR3 loop is CASSHEDKLGTDTQYF. The DNA of the CDR3 is TGTGCCAGCAGCCACGAGGACAAATTAGGCACAGATACGCAGTATTTT.

The chain links TRBV5-8 to TRBJ1-5; D remains ambiguous. V was trimmed by 0 bases and J by 1 base, leaving 8 bases between them. Germline V gene sequence: CDR1 SGHTS, CDR2 YDEGEE. The CDR3 loop spans 15 amino acids. The CDR3 nucleotides are TGTGCCAGCAGCTTGGCCGGGCGGAGCAATCAGCCCCAGCATTTT. Translating gives CASSLAGRSNQPQHF. Full variable domain (remainder filled in from reference TRBV5-8 and TRBJ1-5): EAGVTQSPTHLIKTRGQQATLRCSPISGHTSVYWYQQALGLGLQFLLWYDEGEERNRGNFPPRFSGRQFPNYSSELNVNALELEDSALYLCASSLAGRSNQPQHFGDGTRLSIL.

The genes are TRBV5-4 and TRBJ2-6; 7 bases line up with TRBD2. This CDR3 is 16 amino acids long. The V gene end was trimmed by 4 bases and the J gene end by 0 bases; junction bases not matched to a gene: 4. CDR1 SGHNT and CDR2 YYREEE come from the germline V gene (reference sequence). CDR3 in amino acids: CASSPGGSSGANVLTF. In nucleotides, the CDR3 is TGTGCCAGCAGCCCGGGCGGGAGCTCTGGGGCCAACGTCCTGACTTTC. Together with reference TRBV5-4 and TRBJ2-6, the CDR3 gives the full variable domain: ETGVTQSPTHLIKTRGQQVTLRCSSQSGHNTVSWYQQALGQGPQFIFQYYREEENGRGNFPPRFSGLQFPNYSSELNVNALELDDSALYLCASSPGGSSGANVLTFGAGSRLTVL.

This CDR3 reads CASSPNNEQFF. The CDR3 DNA reads as TGTGCCAGCTCACCGAATAATGAGCAGTTCTTC. J is TRBJ2-1 and V is TRBV18; the D is unclear. Germline-derived CDR1 and CDR2 are KGHSH and LQKENI. Deletions cut 3 bases from V and 7 bases from J, with 4 bases between. This CDR3 is 11 amino acids long.

Only a few counts were recorded for this clone. The chain employs TRBV7-9 and TRBJ1-4; 7 bases are a match to TRBD1. J gave up 11 bases and V 4 bases, and 10 bases lay outside the gene matches. The germline gives CDR1 SEHNR, CDR2 FQNEAQ (reference sequence). The length of the CDR3 is 14 residues. The CDR3 bases are TGTGCCAGCAGCTCCCCAGGGACAGCGGAGAAACTGTTTTTT. It is translated as CASSSPGTAEKLFF.

This clone appeared a single time. The genes are TRBV19 and TRBJ2-3; the D is unclear. The CDR3 totals 14 residues. Germline CDR1 is LNHDA and CDR2 is SQIVND (reference sequence). Trimming stripped 4 bases from V and 0 bases from J, with 8 bases between. CDR3 protein: CASSSTGSTDTQYF. Here the CDR3 DNA reads TGTGCCAGTAGTAGTACGGGCAGCACAGATACGCAGTATTTT.

This clone has only one observation. This chain connects TRBV7-2 to TRBJ2-2; 7 bases line up with TRBD2. The CDR3 covers 16 residues. In germline, CDR1 is SGHTA, CDR2 FQGNSA. J was trimmed by 1 base and V by 5 bases; bases with no gene match: 7. Here the CDR3 reads CASSANGGMNTGELFF. CDR3 nucleotide sequence: TGTGCCAGCAGCGCAAACGGGGGGATGAACACCGGGGAGCTGTTTTTT. Supplemented by reference TRBV7-2 and TRBJ2-2, the full variable domain reads GAGVSQSPSNKVTEKGKDVELRCDPISGHTALYWYRQSLGQGLEFLIYFQGNSAPDKSGLPSDRFSAERTGGSVSTLTIQRTQQEDSAVYLCASSANGGMNTGELFFGEGSRLTVL.

This clone was observed once. The chain has TRBV2 and TRBJ1-1; no definite D call. Germline CDR1 and CDR2: SNHLY and FYNNEI. The CDR3 totals 13 residues. Between the trimmed V and J ends, which lost 6 bases and 1 base, there was a span of 9 bases. The DNA of the CDR3 is TGTGCCAGCAGCGTCGGGCCGAACACTGAAGCTTTCTTT. It translates to CASSVGPNTEAFF. Full variable domain (missing parts from reference TRBV2 and TRBJ1-1): EPEVTQTPSHQVTQMGQEVILRCVPISNHLYFYWYRQILGQKVEFLVSFYNNEISEKSEIFDDQFSVERPDGSNFTLKIRSTKLEDSAMYFCASSVGPNTEAFFGQGTRLTVV.

This rearrangement joins TRBV19 to TRBJ1-2; the D is unclear. Deletions cut 6 bases from V and 8 bases from J, with 16 bases between. CDR3 length: 13 residues. Germline V gene data show CDR1 as LNHDA and CDR2 as SQIVND (reference sequence). The CDR3 protein is CASRPRRLVGYTF. As DNA, the CDR3 is TGTGCCAGTAGGCCCCGCCGCCTCGTAGGCTACACCTTC.

J is TRBJ2-7 and V is TRBV28; 8 bases are shared with TRBD1. The V and J ends lost 10 bases and 0 bases, in that order; junction bases with no gene match: 8. Germline V lookup: CDR1 MDHEN, CDR2 SYDVKM. The CDR3 runs to 14 residues. The CDR3 DNA follows: TGTGCCATCGCGGCCGGGACAGGCTCCTACGAGCAGTACTTC. Translated: CAIAAGTGSYEQYF.

This rearrangement joins TRBV5-1 to TRBJ2-3; 13 bases match TRBD2. The CDR3 runs to 17 residues. With V trimmed by 4 bases and J by 0 bases, 5 bases remained unmatched. Germline V gene lookup returns CDR1 SGHRS and CDR2 YFSETQ. The CDR3 region is CASSLRTSGGSTDTQYF. In DNA, the CDR3 is TGCGCCAGCAGCCTTCGGACTAGCGGGGGAAGCACAGATACGCAGTATTTT.

The rearrangement joins TRBV7-9 to TRBJ2-7; D perhaps matches TRBD2 (6 bases). The length of the CDR3 is 16 residues. Deletions cut 5 bases from V and 0 bases from J, with 17 bases between. Germline V CDR1 and CDR2: SEHNR, FQNEAQ (reference sequence). The CDR3 loop is CASSPLGGAISYEQYF. Here the CDR3 DNA reads TGTGCCAGCAGCCCCCTCGGCGGGGCCATCTCCTACGAGCAGTACTTC.

This clone was seen just once. The chain links TRBV2 to TRBJ1-3; D call uncertain. The germline gives CDR1 SNHLY, CDR2 FYNNEI. V was cut by 3 bases and J by 0 bases, with 6 bases left in between. CDR3 size: 14 residues. The CDR3 loop reads CASSEQPSGNTIYF. The CDR3, as DNA: TGTGCCAGCAGTGAGCAGCCCTCTGGAAACACCATATATTTT.

The rearrangement links TRBV6-5 to TRBJ1-5; 7 nucleotides align to TRBD1. Per the germline V gene, CDR1 is MNHEY and CDR2 is SVGAGI. V lost 7 bases and J lost 6; bases outside the gene matches: 12. The CDR3 is made up of 15 amino acids. Here the CDR3 reads CASNGGGGGSQPQHF. In DNA, the CDR3 is TGTGCCAGCAACGGAGGGGGAGGGGGCAGTCAGCCCCAGCATTTT.

This clone was picked up one time. V gene TRBV7-2 combines with J gene TRBJ1-2; no firm D call. CDR1 is SGHTA, CDR2 FQGNSA, per germline. V was clipped by 4 bases and J by 4 bases, with 7 bases between them. The CDR3 has 12 amino acids. The chain's CDR3 is CASSSTFYGYTF. The CDR3 nucleotides read TGTGCCAGCAGCTCGACCTTCTATGGCTACACCTTC.

The chain couples TRBV27 to TRBJ2-1; perhaps TRBD1 as D (6 bases). In germline, CDR1 is MNHEY, CDR2 SMNVEV (reference sequence). The V and J ends lost 5 bases and 7 bases respectively, with 24 bases between them. CDR3 length: 17 amino acids. The CDR3: CASSLDSYYSLRNEQFF. For the CDR3, the DNA is TGTGCCAGCAGTCTGGACAGCTACTATTCCCTGAGGAATGAGCAGTTCTTC.

This clone was counted a single time. This chain uses TRBV7-9 with TRBJ1-1, with no clear D. The CDR3 loop spans 16 amino acids. V lost 1 base, J lost 0 bases, and 12 bases lay in between. CDR1 SEHNR and CDR2 FQNEAQ come from the germline V gene (reference sequence). The CDR3 sequence: CASSLEAGSMNTEAFF. Here the CDR3 DNA reads TGTGCCAGCAGCTTAGAAGCGGGGTCCATGAACACTGAAGCTTTCTTT.

This clone was seen once. The genes are TRBV7-9 and TRBJ1-2; D unclear. The V end was cut by 4 bases, the J end by 7 bases, with 13 bases between. CDR1 is SEHNR and CDR2 is FQNEAQ in the germline V gene (reference sequence). The CDR3 covers 13 residues. The CDR3 is CASSSLGNGGYTF. CDR3 sequence (DNA): TGTGCCAGCAGCTCCCTCGGGAACGGTGGCTACACCTTC.